The TCR beta chain under discussion was sequenced for a study of cytomegalovirus exposure and HLA in healthy donors. With 60 Vbeta and 13 Jbeta primers, the PCR was carried out. TCRdb keeps only in-frame clones here, not all; method: immunoSEQ multiplex PCR. The data contain more than 100,000 clones, approximately 70% of them singletons. Study-level findings and limits: In vitro, three CMV-associated chains proved specific for CMV antigens. Most TCR sequences were rare, but some public TCRs occurred in many donors. In an earlier analysis, productive rearrangement rates for most beta V segments clustered near 90% or 30%. V- and J-gene trimming of TCR beta was linked (in a later analysis) to a missense DCLRE1C variant.

This clone came up a few times. The antigen is unknown. V dropped 1 base and J dropped 8 bases, with 10 bases sitting between them. The CDR3 runs to 13 residues. Germline V lookup: CDR1 SGHNT, CDR2 YENEEA. The sample comprised PBMCs. This chain links TRBV11-3 with TRBJ2-3; D may be TRBD2 (5 bases). The receptor comes from a man younger than 35 in good health and CMV-seronegative. CDR3 residues: CASSLGPEVTQYF. The CDR3, as DNA: TGTGCCAGCAGCTTAGGCCCGGAGGTTACGCAGTATTTT.